The 15 T cell receptor beta chains presented below share a single source sample, sequenced in a study of blood T cell repertoires in COVID-19. Profiled with immunoSEQ multiplex PCR; TCRdb holds only in-frame clones, not every one. The data hold over 300,000 clones, with roughly 90% observed a single time. What was sequenced was peripheral blood. Receptors were obtained from a man aged 40-49 years with acute or convalescent COVID-19.

This rearrangement joins TRBV7-9 to TRBJ1-6; 7 bases align to TRBD1. CDR3 length: 14 residues. With V trimmed by 1 base and J by 10 bases, 4 bases remained unmatched. Germline-derived CDR1 and CDR2 are SEHNR and FQNEAQ (reference sequence). The CDR3 sequence: CASSLGDRRSPLHF. The DNA of the CDR3 is TGTGCCAGCAGCTTAGGGGACAGACGGTCACCCCTCCACTTT.

The chain uses TRBV30 and TRBJ2-3; D gene uncertain. CDR1 is GTSNPN, CDR2 SVGIG, per germline (reference sequence). This CDR3 comprises 11 residues. V lost 2 bases to trimming and J lost 4 bases, with 4 bases between them. The CDR3 loop is CAWSSPDTQYF. The CDR3 DNA reads TGTGCCTGGAGTAGCCCAGATACGCAGTATTTT.

V gene TRBV6-2 or TRBV6-3 combines with J gene TRBJ1-3; D is possibly TRBD1 (6 bases). The germline gives CDR1 MNHEY, CDR2 SVGEGT. V lost 6 bases and J lost 4, with 13 bases in between. This CDR3 region has 14 residues. CDR3 loop: CASSLDSWGNTIYF. The CDR3 DNA reads TGTGCCAGCAGCCTGGACAGCTGGGGAAACACCATATATTTT.

This chain connects TRBV6-6 to TRBJ2-2, with 7 bases fitting TRBD1. There are 15 residues in the CDR3. The ends lost 2 bases at V and 4 bases at J; junction bases unmatched: 4. The V gene's germline CDR1 is MNHNY and CDR2 SVGAGI (reference sequence). The CDR3 loop is CASSYTQGVTGELFF. CDR3 in DNA: TGTGCCAGCAGTTACACCCAGGGGGTCACCGGGGAGCTGTTTTTT.

This clone was seen repeatedly, ten times or more. The J gene is TRBJ2-3, the V gene TRBV5-1; a weak D match, TRBD2 (7 bases). Trimming took off 10 bases at V and 2 bases at J, with 17 bases between the two ends. CDR3 size: 14 residues. Germline CDR1 SGHRS, CDR2 YFSETQ. CDR3 nucleotide sequence: TGCGCCTGCACCGGGGGGCTTTACACAGATACGCAGTATTTT. Residues: CACTGGLYTDTQYF.

V usage is TRBV23-1 and J usage is TRBJ2-7; weak D call: TRBD1 (5 bases). TRBV23-1 carries the ORF label, with uncertain function. The CDR3 loop spans 16 amino acids. V was pared by 7 bases and J by 2 bases, with 21 bases between. The CDR3 loop reads CASIPTSGRAAYEQYF. The CDR3 DNA is TGCGCCAGCATCCCCACCTCCGGCAGGGCAGCCTACGAGCAGTACTTC.

This chain connects TRBV9 to TRBJ1-1; TRBD1 is a possible D gene (5 bases). Trimming cost V 2 bases and J 0 bases, with 14 bases left between them. The CDR3 sequence is 16 residues long. Germline V gene sequence: CDR1 SGDLS, CDR2 YYNGEE. The CDR3 protein is CASSVTGLPMNTEAFF. In nucleotides, the CDR3 is TGTGCCAGCAGCGTTACAGGCCTCCCCATGAACACTGAAGCTTTCTTT.

The chain carries TRBV6-2 or TRBV6-3 and TRBJ2-7; 12 bases are shared with TRBD2. The germline gives CDR1 MNHEY, CDR2 SVGEGT. This CDR3 has 18 amino acids. After removal of 2 bases from V and 3 bases from J, the junction contained 11 bases not matched to a gene. CDR3 amino acids: CASSYARTSGELSYEQYF. In nucleotides, the CDR3 is TGTGCCAGCAGTTACGCACGGACTAGCGGGGAACTAAGCTACGAGCAGTACTTC.

The chain recombines TRBV4-1 with TRBJ1-1; tentatively, D is TRBD1 (6 bases). V was cut by 6 bases and J by 0 bases, with 14 bases left in between. The CDR3 runs to 15 residues. Germline CDR1 MGHRA, CDR2 YSYEKL. In DNA, the CDR3 is TGCGCCAGCAGAAGCGGACAGACAATGAACACTGAAGCTTTCTTT. This encodes CASRSGQTMNTEAFF.

V and J are TRBV28 and TRBJ2-7; possible D gene TRBD2, 5 bases. The length of the CDR3 is 13 residues. From germline, CDR1 is MDHEN and CDR2 SYDVKM. The germline V and J ends were trimmed by 4 bases and 3 bases, with 10 bases remaining between them. CDR3 sequence reads: CASSYREGYEQYF. CDR3 nucleotide sequence: TGTGCCAGCAGTTATCGAGAGGGCTACGAGCAGTACTTC.

The chain carries TRBV7-9 and TRBJ2-2, with 9 nucleotides matching TRBD1. Per germline, CDR1 SEHNR and CDR2 FQNEAQ (reference sequence). V lost 5 bases and J lost 4; bases outside the gene matches: 8. The CDR3 sequence is 16 residues long. Here the CDR3 reads CASSKRGQGITGELFF. As DNA, the CDR3 is TGTGCCAGCAGCAAACGGGGACAGGGAATCACCGGGGAGCTGTTTTTT.

The chain uses TRBV7-8 and TRBJ2-1; tentative D call: TRBD1 (6 bases). The CDR3 runs to 17 residues. Germline-derived CDR1 and CDR2 are SGHVS and FQNEAQ. The V end lost 1 base, the J end lost 4 bases, and 17 bases lay between the germline ends. The CDR3 bases are TGTGCCAGCAGCTTAGGGGCTCGGGCAGGGGCGTACAATGAGCAGTTCTTC. Amino acid sequence: CASSLGARAGAYNEQFF.

A few counts support this clone. The rearrangement links TRBV27 to TRBJ2-7, with D maybe TRBD2 (6 bases). The CDR3 is 15 residues long. Germline V gene sequence: CDR1 MNHEY, CDR2 SMNVEV (reference sequence). V was cut by 5 bases and J by 3 bases, with 17 bases left in between. The CDR3 coding sequence is TGTGCCAGCAGTAGGGACTCTATGGGGATCTACGAGCAGTACTTC. Protein sequence: CASSRDSMGIYEQYF.

Written as DNA, the CDR3 is TGTGCCAGCAGCTCCCAGGGGGACACTGAAGCTTTCTTT. Encoded protein: CASSSQGDTEAFF. V is TRBV7-2 and J is TRBJ1-1, with 7 bases that match TRBD1. CDR1 and CDR2 from the germline V gene are SGHTA and FQGNSA. Trimming took 4 bases from V and 3 from J; bases not matched to a gene: 2. This CDR3 contains 13 residues.

This clone was seen a single time. The chain recombines TRBV3-1 (or the pseudogene TRBV3-2) with TRBJ1-2, with D hard to call. The CDR3 is 16 amino acids. Germline loops: CDR1 LGHDT, CDR2 YNNKEL (reference sequence). Trimming stripped 1 base from V and 0 bases from J, with 12 bases between. The CDR3 protein is CASSQGHWETNYGYTF. The DNA for the CDR3 is TGTGCCAGCAGCCAAGGTCACTGGGAGACTAACTATGGCTACACCTTC.